A single sample is the source of the 11 T cell receptor beta chains below, sequenced in a study of shared clonotypes between healthy human individuals. The naive CD8 subset, CD45RO-negative cells positively selected for CCR7, excluded terminally differentiated effector memory CD45RA+ cells. The table came from immunoSEQ multiplex PCR; TCRdb's copy has only in-frame clones and leaves some out. The sample lists over 2,000,000 clones, 85% to 95% occurring once. The sequenced sample consisted of naive CD8+ T cells from PBMCs. The origin of the receptors is a man aged 18 to 30 in good health. Some clones in this sample may be carry-over from other donors' samples.

In its sample, this clone was seen once. The chain combines TRBV19 with TRBJ2-1; 12 nucleotides agree with TRBD2. The germline CDR1 and CDR2 sequences are LNHDA and SQIVND (reference sequence). This CDR3 spans 18 amino acids. Trimming at V came to 5 bases and at J to 0 bases, leaving 8 bases not matched to a gene. CDR3 loop: CASSPGTSGQSSYNEQFF. CDR3 nucleotide sequence: TGTGCCAGTAGTCCCGGGACTAGCGGGCAGAGCTCCTACAATGAGCAGTTCTTC.

This clone appeared a single time. The V call is TRBV7-8, the J call TRBJ2-3, with D perhaps being TRBD1 or TRBD2 (5 bases each). The V and J ends lost 1 base and 5 bases respectively, with 7 bases between them. Germline V gives CDR1 SGHVS, CDR2 FQNEAQ. The CDR3 contains 13 residues. CDR3 sequence reads: CASSLGGRDTQYF. The CDR3 DNA reads as TGTGCCAGCAGCTTAGGGGGGAGAGATACGCAGTATTTT.

The chain employs TRBV19 and TRBJ2-1; TRBD1 agrees at 8 bases. V shed 5 bases, J shed 2 bases, and the junction held 8 bases outside the gene matches. The length of the CDR3 is 16 residues. The germline V gene has CDR1 LNHDA and CDR2 SQIVND (reference sequence). The chain's CDR3 is CASSSWRTGPYNEQFF. CDR3 nucleotides: TGTGCCAGTAGTTCTTGGAGGACAGGGCCCTACAATGAGCAGTTCTTC.

V and J are TRBV4-2 and TRBJ1-2; unclear D gene. Trimming took off 3 bases at V and 6 bases at J, with 14 bases between the two ends. The CDR3 length is 14 residues. Germline V CDR1 and CDR2: LGHNA, YNFKEQ. The CDR3 bases are TGTGCCAGCAGCCACCGATCGGATACAGATGGCTACACCTTC. Its translation: CASSHRSDTDGYTF.

The chain uses TRBV7-2 and TRBJ2-5; 8 bases align to TRBD2. The trim removed 5 bases at V and 4 bases at J, leaving 15 bases unmatched. Germline CDR1 and CDR2: SGHTA and FQGNSA. The CDR3 has 17 residues. CDR3 DNA: TGTGCCAGCAGCCCCCGACCGGGACTAGGCGTTCGAGAGACCCAGTACTTC. Translated, it gives CASSPRPGLGVRETQYF. Looking up the rest from reference TRBV7-2 and TRBJ2-5 gives the full variable domain: GAGVSQSPSNKVTEKGKDVELRCDPISGHTALYWYRQSLGQGLEFLIYFQGNSAPDKSGLPSDRFSAERTGGSVSTLTIQRTQQEDSAVYLCASSPRPGLGVRETQYFGPGTRLLVL.

The J gene is TRBJ2-3, the V gene TRBV15; TRBD1 agrees at 11 bases. The CDR3 loop spans 17 amino acids. After removal of 4 bases from V and 2 bases from J, the junction contained 8 bases not matched to a gene. The germline CDR1 and CDR2 sequences are LNHNV and YYDKDF (reference sequence). The CDR3 loop reads CATSKSDRGRDTDTQYF. As DNA, the CDR3 is TGTGCCACCAGCAAGTCGGACAGGGGGCGAGACACAGATACGCAGTATTTT.

The V gene is TRBV11-2, the J gene TRBJ2-1; no firm D call. The germline V and J ends were trimmed by 2 bases and 10 bases, with 18 bases remaining between them. Germline CDR1 reads SGHAT; CDR2 reads FQNNGV. The CDR3 loop spans 15 amino acids. The chain's CDR3 is CASSLTQRASGEQFF. CDR3 nucleotide sequence: TGTGCCAGCAGCTTAACTCAAAGGGCTTCTGGGGAGCAGTTCTTC.

The rearrangement links TRBV28 to TRBJ2-1, with D tentatively TRBD2 (6 bases). V was clipped by 6 bases and J by 3 bases, with 18 bases between them. Germline assignment: CDR1 MDHEN and CDR2 SYDVKM. This CDR3 contains 16 residues. CDR3 in DNA: TGTGCCAGCAGCCCCCGGGGTAGCGGACTCTACAATGAGCAGTTCTTC. Translation gives CASSPRGSGLYNEQFF.

This clone was counted once. CDR3 nucleotides: TGTGCCAGTAGTATGGGACTAGCGGGAGGGCCCTACAATGAGCAGTTCTTC. This gives the protein CASSMGLAGGPYNEQFF. This sequence joins TRBV19 and TRBJ2-1, with TRBD2 matching 16 bases. The CDR3 has 17 residues. Germline trimming cut 3 bases from V and 2 bases from J; bases unmatched to any gene: 1. Germline lookup yields CDR1 LNHDA and CDR2 SQIVND (reference sequence).

The sample holds a few counts of this clone. Within the sample, other DNA sequences also encode this same CDR3. The rearrangement uses TRBV9 and TRBJ1-2; 8 nucleotides agree with TRBD1. The CDR3 length is 15 residues. From germline, CDR1 is SGDLS and CDR2 YYNGEE. J gave up 4 bases and V 4 bases, and 9 bases lay outside the gene matches. CDR3 loop: CASSPGQGVGYGYTF. In DNA, the CDR3 is TGTGCCAGCAGCCCAGGACAGGGTGTCGGCTATGGCTACACCTTC.

The chain couples TRBV29-1 to TRBJ2-1, with D maybe TRBD2 (5 bases). V dropped 7 bases and J dropped 0 bases, with 10 bases sitting between them. CDR3 length: 13 residues. Germline loops: CDR1 SQVTM, CDR2 ANQGSEA. The CDR3 protein is CSDSGPSYNEQFF. CDR3 sequence (DNA): TGCAGCGACAGCGGACCCTCCTACAATGAGCAGTTCTTC.